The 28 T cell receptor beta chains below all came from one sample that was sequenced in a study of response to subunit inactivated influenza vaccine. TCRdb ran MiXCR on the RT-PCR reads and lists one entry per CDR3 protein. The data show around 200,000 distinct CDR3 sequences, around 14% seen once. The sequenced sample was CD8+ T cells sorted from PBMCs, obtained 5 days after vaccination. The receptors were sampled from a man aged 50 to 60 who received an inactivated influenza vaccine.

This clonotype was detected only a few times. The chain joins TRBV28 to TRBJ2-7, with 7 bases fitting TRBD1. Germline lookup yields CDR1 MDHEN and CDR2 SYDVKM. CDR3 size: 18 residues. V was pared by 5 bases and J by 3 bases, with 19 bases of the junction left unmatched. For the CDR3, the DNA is TGTGCCAGCAGTGCCCCCTTCCTCCTTAGACAGGGTTTCTACGAGCAGTACTTC. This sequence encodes CASSAPFLLRQGFYEQYF.

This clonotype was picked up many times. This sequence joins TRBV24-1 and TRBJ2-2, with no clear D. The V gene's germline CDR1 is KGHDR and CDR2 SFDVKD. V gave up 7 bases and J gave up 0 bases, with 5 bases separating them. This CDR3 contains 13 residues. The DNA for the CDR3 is TGTGCCACCAGAGTGGCGAACACCGGGGAGCTGTTTTTT. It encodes CATRVANTGELFF.

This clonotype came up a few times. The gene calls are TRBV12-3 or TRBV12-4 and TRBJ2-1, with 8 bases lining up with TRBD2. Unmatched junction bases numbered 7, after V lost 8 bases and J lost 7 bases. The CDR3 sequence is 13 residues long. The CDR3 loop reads CASLSGSRNEQFF. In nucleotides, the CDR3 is TGTGCCAGCCTGAGCGGGAGTCGGAATGAGCAGTTCTTC.

The CDR3 loop reads CASSLGRGYGYTF. CDR3 nucleotide sequence: TGTGCCAGCAGCCTTGGGCGGGGGTATGGCTACACCTTC. The chain uses TRBV4-2 and TRBJ1-2; weak D call: TRBD1 (5 bases). V was shortened by 4 bases and J by 5 bases, with 11 bases between the two germline ends. This CDR3 has 13 residues. From germline, CDR1 is LGHNA and CDR2 YNFKEQ.

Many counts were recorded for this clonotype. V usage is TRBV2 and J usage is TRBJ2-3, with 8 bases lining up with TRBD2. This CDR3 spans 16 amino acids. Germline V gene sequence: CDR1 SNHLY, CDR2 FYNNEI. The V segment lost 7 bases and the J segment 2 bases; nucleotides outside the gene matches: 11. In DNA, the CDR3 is TGTGCCAGCACTCCCTTCGGGGGGGATTACACAGATACGCAGTATTTT. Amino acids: CASTPFGGDYTDTQYF.

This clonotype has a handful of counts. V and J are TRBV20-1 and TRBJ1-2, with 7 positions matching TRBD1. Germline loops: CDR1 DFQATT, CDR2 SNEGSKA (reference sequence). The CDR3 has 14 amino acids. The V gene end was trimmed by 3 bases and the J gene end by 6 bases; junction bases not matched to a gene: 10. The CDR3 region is CSASSYRGDNGYTF. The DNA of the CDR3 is TGCAGTGCTAGCAGTTACAGGGGAGACAATGGCTACACCTTC.

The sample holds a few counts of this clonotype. CDR3 nucleotide sequence: TGTGCCAGCAGTCCCCCGGCGGCGCGCGAAGCTTTCTTT. Translated, it gives CASSPPAAREAFF. V is TRBV12-3 or TRBV12-4 and J is TRBJ1-1; D is ambiguous. This CDR3 contains 13 residues. Trimming took 5 bases from V and 8 from J, leaving 15 bases between them.

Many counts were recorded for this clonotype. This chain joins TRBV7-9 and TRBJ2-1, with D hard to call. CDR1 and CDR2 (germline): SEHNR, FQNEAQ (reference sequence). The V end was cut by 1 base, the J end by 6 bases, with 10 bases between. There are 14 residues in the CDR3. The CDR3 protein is CASSLGPQGNEQFF. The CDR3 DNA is TGTGCCAGCAGCTTAGGTCCGCAAGGCAATGAGCAGTTCTTC. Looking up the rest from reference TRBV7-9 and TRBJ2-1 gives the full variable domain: DTGVSQNPRHKITKRGQNVTFRCDPISEHNRLYWYRQTLGQGPEFLTYFQNEAQLEKSRLLSDRFSAERPKGSFSTLEIQRTEQGDSAMYLCASSLGPQGNEQFFGPGTRLTVL.

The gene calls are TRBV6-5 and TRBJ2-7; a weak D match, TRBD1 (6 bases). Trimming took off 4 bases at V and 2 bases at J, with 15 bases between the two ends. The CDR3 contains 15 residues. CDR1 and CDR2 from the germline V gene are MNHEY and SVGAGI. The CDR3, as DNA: TGTGCCAGCAGTTTAAAGACAGGACCACCCTACGAGCAGTACTTC. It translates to CASSLKTGPPYEQYF.

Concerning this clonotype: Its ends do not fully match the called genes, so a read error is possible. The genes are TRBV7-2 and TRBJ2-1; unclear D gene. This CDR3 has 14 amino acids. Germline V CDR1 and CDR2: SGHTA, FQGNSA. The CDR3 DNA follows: TGTGCCAGCAGCTTCCTGGGCTCCAACAATGAGCAGTTCTTC. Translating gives CASSFLGSNNEQFF.

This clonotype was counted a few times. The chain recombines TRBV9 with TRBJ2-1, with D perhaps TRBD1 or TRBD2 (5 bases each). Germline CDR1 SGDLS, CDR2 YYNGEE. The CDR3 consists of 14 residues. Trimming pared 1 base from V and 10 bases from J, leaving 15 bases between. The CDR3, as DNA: TGTGCCAGCAGCGTATCGGGGACCCCCGGAGAGCAGTTCTTC. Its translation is CASSVSGTPGEQFF.

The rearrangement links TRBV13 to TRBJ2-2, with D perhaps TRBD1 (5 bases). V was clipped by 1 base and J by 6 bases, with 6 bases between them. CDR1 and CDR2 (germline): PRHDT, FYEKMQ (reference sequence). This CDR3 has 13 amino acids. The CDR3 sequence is CASSLEGPGELFF. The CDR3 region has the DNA TGTGCCAGCAGCTTAGAGGGGCCCGGGGAGCTGTTTTTT.

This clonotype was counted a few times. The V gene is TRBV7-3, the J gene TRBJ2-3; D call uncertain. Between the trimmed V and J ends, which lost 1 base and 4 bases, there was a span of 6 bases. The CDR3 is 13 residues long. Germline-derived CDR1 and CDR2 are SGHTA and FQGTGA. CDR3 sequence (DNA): TGTGCCAGCAGCTTAAATGGCGCAGATACGCAGTATTTT. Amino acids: CASSLNGADTQYF.

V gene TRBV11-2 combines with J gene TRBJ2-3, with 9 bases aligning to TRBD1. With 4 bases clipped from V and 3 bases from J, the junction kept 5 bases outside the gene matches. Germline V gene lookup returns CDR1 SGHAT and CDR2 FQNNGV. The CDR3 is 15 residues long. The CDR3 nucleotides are TGTGCCAGCAGCTCTGCCGGGACAGGGACAGATACGCAGTATTTT. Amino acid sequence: CASSSAGTGTDTQYF. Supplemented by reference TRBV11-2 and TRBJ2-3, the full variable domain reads EAGVAQSPRYKIIEKRQSVAFWCNPISGHATLYWYQQILGQGPKLLIQFQNNGVVDDSQLPKDRFSAERLKGVDSTLKIQPAKLEDSAVYLCASSSAGTGTDTQYFGPGTRLTVL.

In DNA, the CDR3 is TGCGCCAGCAGCCAAGACGGGACAGGGGATGAAAAACTGTTTTTT. Encoded protein: CASSQDGTGDEKLFF. The rearrangement uses TRBV4-3 and TRBJ1-4, with 10 nucleotides matching TRBD1. This CDR3 contains 15 residues. The V gene's germline CDR1 is LGHNA and CDR2 YSLEER. With 0 bases clipped from V and 6 bases from J, the junction kept 1 base outside the gene matches.

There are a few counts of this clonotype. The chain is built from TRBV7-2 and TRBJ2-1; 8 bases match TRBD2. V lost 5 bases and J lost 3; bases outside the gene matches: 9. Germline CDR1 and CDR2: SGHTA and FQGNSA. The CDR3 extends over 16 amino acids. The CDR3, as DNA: TGTGCCAGCAGCCGACTGAGGCGGGAGGACTACAATGAGCAGTTCTTC. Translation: CASSRLRREDYNEQFF. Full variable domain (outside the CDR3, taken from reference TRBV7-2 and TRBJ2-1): GAGVSQSPSNKVTEKGKDVELRCDPISGHTALYWYRQSLGQGLEFLIYFQGNSAPDKSGLPSDRFSAERTGGSVSTLTIQRTQQEDSAVYLCASSRLRREDYNEQFFGPGTRLTVL.

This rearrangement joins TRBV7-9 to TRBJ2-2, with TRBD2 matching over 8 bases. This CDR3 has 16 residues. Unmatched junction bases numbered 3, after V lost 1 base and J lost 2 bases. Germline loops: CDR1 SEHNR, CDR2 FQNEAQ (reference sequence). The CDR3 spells CASSLGLAINTGELFF. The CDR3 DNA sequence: TGTGCCAGCAGCTTAGGACTAGCGATTAACACCGGGGAGCTGTTTTTT.

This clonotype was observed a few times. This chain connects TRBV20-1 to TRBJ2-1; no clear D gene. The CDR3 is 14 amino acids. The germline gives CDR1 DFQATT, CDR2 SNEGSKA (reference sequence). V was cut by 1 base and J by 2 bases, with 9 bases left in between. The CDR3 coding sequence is TGCAGTGCTAGAGCTCCGAACGCCTACAATGAGCAGTTCTTC. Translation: CSARAPNAYNEQFF.

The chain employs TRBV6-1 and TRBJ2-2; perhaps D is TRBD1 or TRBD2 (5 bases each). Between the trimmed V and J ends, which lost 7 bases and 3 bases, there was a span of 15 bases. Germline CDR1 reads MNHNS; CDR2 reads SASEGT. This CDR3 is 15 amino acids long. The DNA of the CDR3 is TGTGCCAGCACCCCCCCGGGACCATACACCGGGGAGCTGTTTTTT. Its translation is CASTPPGPYTGELFF.

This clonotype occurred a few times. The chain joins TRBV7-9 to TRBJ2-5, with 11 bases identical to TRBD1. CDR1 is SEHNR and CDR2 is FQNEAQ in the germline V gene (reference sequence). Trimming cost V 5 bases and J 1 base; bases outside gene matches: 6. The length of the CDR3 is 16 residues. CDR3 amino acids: CASSHRGTGGQETQYF. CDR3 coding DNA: TGTGCCAGCAGCCACCGGGGGACAGGGGGCCAAGAGACCCAGTACTTC.

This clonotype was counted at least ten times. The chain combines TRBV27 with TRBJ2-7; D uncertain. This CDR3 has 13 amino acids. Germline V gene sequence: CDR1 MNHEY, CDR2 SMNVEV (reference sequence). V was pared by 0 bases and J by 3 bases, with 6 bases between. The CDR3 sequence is CASSLSGSYEQYF. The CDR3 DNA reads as TGTGCCAGCAGTTTATCGGGCAGCTACGAGCAGTACTTC.

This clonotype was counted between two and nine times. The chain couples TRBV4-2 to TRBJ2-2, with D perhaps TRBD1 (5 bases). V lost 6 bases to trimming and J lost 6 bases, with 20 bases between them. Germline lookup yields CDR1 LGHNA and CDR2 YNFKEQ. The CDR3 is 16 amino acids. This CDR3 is CASRHTAREIPGELFF. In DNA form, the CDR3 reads TGTGCCAGCAGACATACAGCCAGGGAAATCCCCGGGGAGCTGTTTTTT.

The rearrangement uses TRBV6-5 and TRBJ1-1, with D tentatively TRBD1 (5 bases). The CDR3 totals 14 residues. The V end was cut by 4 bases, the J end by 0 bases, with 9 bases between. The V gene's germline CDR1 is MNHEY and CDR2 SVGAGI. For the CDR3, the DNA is TGTGCCAGCAGTTCTCAGGGTTTGAACACTGAAGCTTTCTTT. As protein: CASSSQGLNTEAFF.

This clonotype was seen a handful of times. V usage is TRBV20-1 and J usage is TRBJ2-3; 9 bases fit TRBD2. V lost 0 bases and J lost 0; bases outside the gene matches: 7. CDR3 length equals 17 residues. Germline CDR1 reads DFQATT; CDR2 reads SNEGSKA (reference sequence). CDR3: CSARDLLAGTSTDTQYF. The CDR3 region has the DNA TGCAGTGCTAGAGATCTTCTAGCGGGGACTAGCACAGATACGCAGTATTTT.

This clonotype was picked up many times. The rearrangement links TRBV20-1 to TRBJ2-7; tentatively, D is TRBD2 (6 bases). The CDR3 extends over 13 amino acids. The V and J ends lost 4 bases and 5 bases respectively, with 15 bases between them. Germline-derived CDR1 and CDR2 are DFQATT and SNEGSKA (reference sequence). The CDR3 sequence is CSANTGEVHEQYF. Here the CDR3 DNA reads TGCAGTGCTAACACGGGAGAGGTCCACGAGCAGTACTTC.

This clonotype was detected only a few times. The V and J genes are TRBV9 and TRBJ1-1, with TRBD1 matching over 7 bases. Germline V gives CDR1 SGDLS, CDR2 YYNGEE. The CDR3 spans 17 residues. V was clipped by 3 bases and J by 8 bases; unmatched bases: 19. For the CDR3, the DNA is TGTGCCAGCAGCGCCCTGACTGACCAAATGGGACAGCGCGAAGCTTTCTTT. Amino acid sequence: CASSALTDQMGQREAFF.

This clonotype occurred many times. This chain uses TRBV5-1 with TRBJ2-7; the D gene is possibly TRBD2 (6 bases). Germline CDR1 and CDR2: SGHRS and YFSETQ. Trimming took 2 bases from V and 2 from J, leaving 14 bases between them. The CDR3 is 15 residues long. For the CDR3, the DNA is TGCGCCAGCAGCTTAACCGGGAGACCCCCCTACGAGCAGTACTTC. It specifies CASSLTGRPPYEQYF.

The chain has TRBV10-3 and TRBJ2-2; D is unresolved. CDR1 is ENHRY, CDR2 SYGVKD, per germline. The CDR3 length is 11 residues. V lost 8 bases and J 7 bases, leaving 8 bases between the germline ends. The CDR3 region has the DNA TGTGCCATCGCCTCGGGCGGGGAGCTGTTTTTT. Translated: CAIASGGELFF.